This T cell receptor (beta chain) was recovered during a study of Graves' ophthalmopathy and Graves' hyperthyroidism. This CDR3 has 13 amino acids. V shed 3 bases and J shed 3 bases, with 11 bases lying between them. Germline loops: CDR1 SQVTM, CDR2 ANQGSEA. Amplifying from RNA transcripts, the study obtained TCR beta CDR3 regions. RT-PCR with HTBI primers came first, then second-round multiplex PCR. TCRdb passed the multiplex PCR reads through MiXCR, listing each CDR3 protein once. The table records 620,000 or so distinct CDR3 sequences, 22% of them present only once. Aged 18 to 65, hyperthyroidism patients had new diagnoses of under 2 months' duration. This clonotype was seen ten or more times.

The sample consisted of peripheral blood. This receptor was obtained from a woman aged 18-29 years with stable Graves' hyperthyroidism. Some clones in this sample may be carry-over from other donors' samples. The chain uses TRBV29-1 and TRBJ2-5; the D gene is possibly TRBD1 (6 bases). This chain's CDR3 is CSVDGAGEETQYF. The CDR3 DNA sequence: TGCAGCGTTGATGGGGCAGGGGAAGAGACCCAGTACTTC.